The TCR beta chain under discussion was sequenced for a study of control samples from healthy donors and cancer patients. The ends lost 8 bases at V and 5 bases at J; junction bases unmatched: 14. Germline V gene data show CDR1 as MNHEY and CDR2 as SMNVEV (reference sequence). The CDR3 has 15 residues. Some clones are missing from TCRdb's copy, which holds only in-frame ones; the method was immunoSEQ multiplex PCR. The sample records approximately 70,000 clones, around 92% being singletons. The sequenced sample consisted of PBMCs. The receptor was isolated from a man in his 60s with lung cancer. The chain is built from TRBV27 and TRBJ1-2; TRBD1 matches 7 bases. CDR3 region: CASRGGQSMTYGYTF. The CDR3 DNA sequence: TGTGCCAGCCGAGGGGGACAGAGTATGACTTATGGCTACACCTTC.